What follows are 3 T cell receptor beta chains derived from one specimen sequenced in a study of a mutant IDH1 vaccine in newly diagnosed glioma (dated by TCRdb to about 2021). Which antigens these TCRs recognize remains unknown. To prepare the library, the immunoSEQ multiplex PCR assay was applied. In its TCRdb copy, this immuneACCESS table keeps in-frame sequences only and misses some clones. Where compared with another copy, unresolved V genes explain less than half of these, and the others have no known cause. The sample table shows about 35,000 clones, and 80% are seen once. The ten largest make up roughly 16% of the sample. The sample's time point label, in plain terms: week 11, during vaccination. Every vaccine dose consisted of 300 ug of a 20-mer mutant IDH1 peptide in Montanide, administered subcutaneously together with topical imiquimod. Sequences were derived from peripheral blood mononuclear cells (PBMCs), sampled from a glioma patient whose treatment included an IDH1 peptide vaccine. The receptors shown here come from a woman aged 30 to 39 with glioma. Some clones in this sample may be carry-over from other donors' samples.

This rearrangement joins TRBV29-1 to TRBJ2-7; D may correspond to TRBD1 or TRBD2 (7 bases each). The V gene lost 6 bases and the J gene lost 5 bases, with 17 bases spanning the gap. CDR3 length equals 13 residues. The germline gives CDR1 SQVTM, CDR2 ANQGSEA. Here the CDR3 reads CSVLTGRGNEQYF. As DNA, the CDR3 is TGCAGCGTCCTGACAGGGAGGGGCAACGAGCAGTACTTC.

The rearrangement links TRBV6-5 to TRBJ2-5; D unclear. Trimming pared 0 bases from V and 3 bases from J, leaving 11 bases between. CDR1 is MNHEY, CDR2 SVGAGI, per germline. This CDR3 is 15 amino acids long. The DNA of the CDR3 is TGTGCCAGCAGTTACTCGTTTCGAGGCGAAGAGACCCAGTACTTC. Translating gives CASSYSFRGEETQYF.

The chain is built from TRBV10-3 and TRBJ2-2, with D perhaps matching TRBD2 (6 bases). The V gene lost 2 bases and the J gene lost 2 bases, with 18 bases spanning the gap. This CDR3 has 18 amino acids. Germline CDR1 reads ENHRY; CDR2 reads SYGVKD. The CDR3 DNA reads as TGTGCCATCAGTGAGCTAAAACCGGGACTCCCAAACACCGGGGAGCTGTTTTTT. Amino acid sequence: CAISELKPGLPNTGELFF.